This TCR beta chain was retrieved from a study of blood T cell repertoires in COVID-19. Overall study: Sites across the United States, Italy and Spain contributed samples from acute and convalescent COVID-19.

Original data processing: Quantification of nucleated cells was approximated via reference gene primer amplification. Measured with immunoSEQ multiplex PCR; TCRdb has only the in-frame clones, and not every one. That table supplies the V and J calls and clone size; D and trimming were determined from the DNA. Of about 320,000 clones listed, around 89% are singletons. The V end was cut by 2 bases, the J end by 1 base, with 8 bases between. The CDR3 extends over 14 amino acids. From germline, CDR1 is LNHNV and CDR2 YYDKDF (reference sequence). Sequencing was performed on peripheral blood. The TCR sequence derives from a man aged 18 to 35 who had recovered from COVID-19. The chain combines TRBV15 with TRBJ2-5, with D perhaps TRBD1 (5 bases). Here the CDR3 DNA reads TGTGCCACCAGCAGAAGACAGTCCCAAGAGACCCAGTACTTC. This sequence encodes CATSRRQSQETQYF. Full variable domain (remainder filled in from reference TRBV15 and TRBJ2-5): DAMVIQNPRYQVTQFGKPVTLSCSQTLNHNVMYWYQQKSSQAPKLLFHYYDKDFNNEADTPDNFQSRRPNTSFCFLDIRSPGLGDTAMYLCATSRRQSQETQYFGPGTRLLVL.